The source of this T cell receptor beta chain is a study of TIL therapy for anti-PD-1-resistant metastatic lung cancer. Study-level background: Tumors were harvested before any PD-1/PD-L1 blockade. Patients had a median age of approximately 50 years (range 38-75).

The libraries were made with immunoSEQ v3. TCRdb keeps only in-frame clones here, not all; method: immunoSEQ multiplex PCR. The top ten hold 2.5% to 3.5% of the sample, which has approximately 50,000 clones, roughly 77% seen once. This CDR3 contains 15 residues. The trim removed 6 bases at V and 6 bases at J, leaving 4 bases unmatched. The germline gives CDR1 SNHLY, CDR2 FYNNEI. Time point of the sample: pre-treatment sample, taken before nivolumab and TIL therapy. Patients were adults with stage 4 NSCLC. This sequence was found in a person aged 30 to 80 with non-small cell lung cancer. V is TRBV2 and J is TRBJ2-2, with 13 bases that match TRBD2. The sample was blood, taken at baseline. CDR3 sequence reads: CASSRTSGSAGELFF. DNA for the CDR3: TGTGCCAGCAGCCGGACTAGCGGGAGCGCCGGGGAGCTGTTTTTT.